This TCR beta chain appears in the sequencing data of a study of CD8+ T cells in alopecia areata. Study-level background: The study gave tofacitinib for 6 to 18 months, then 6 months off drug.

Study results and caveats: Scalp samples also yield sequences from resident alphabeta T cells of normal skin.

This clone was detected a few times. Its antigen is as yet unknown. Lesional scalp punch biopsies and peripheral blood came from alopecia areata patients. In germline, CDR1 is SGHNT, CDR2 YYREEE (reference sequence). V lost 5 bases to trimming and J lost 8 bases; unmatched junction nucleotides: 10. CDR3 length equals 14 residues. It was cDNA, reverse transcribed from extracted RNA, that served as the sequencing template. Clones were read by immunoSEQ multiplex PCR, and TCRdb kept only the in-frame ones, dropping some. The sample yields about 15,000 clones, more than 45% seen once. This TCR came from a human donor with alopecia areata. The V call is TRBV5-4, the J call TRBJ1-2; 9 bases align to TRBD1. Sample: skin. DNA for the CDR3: TGTGCCAGCAGGCAACGGACAGGGGAAGGGGGCTACACCTTC. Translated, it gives CASRQRTGEGGYTF.